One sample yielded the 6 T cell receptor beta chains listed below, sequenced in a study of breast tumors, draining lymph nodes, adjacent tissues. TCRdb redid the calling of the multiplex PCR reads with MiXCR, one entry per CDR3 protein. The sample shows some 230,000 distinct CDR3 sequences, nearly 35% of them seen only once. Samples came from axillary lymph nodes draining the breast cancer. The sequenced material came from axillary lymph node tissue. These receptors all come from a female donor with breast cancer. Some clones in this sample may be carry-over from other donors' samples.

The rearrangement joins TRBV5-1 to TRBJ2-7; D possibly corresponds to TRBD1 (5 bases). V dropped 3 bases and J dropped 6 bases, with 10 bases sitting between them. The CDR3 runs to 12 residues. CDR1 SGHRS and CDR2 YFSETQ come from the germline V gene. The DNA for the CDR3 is TGCGCCAGCAGCTATGGGGCGAGCGAGCAGTACTTC. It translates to CASSYGASEQYF. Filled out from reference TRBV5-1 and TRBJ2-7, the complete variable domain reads KAGVTQTPRYLIKTRGQQVTLSCSPISGHRSVSWYQQTPGQGLQFLFEYFSETQRNKGNFPGRFSGRQFSNSRSEMNVSTLELGDSALYLCASSYGASEQYFGPGTRLTVT.

CDR3 protein: CASSPQTGNYGYTF. The CDR3 DNA reads as TGCGCCAGCAGCCCACAGACAGGGAACTATGGCTACACCTTC. The rearrangement joins TRBV5-1 to TRBJ1-2; 7 positions agree with TRBD1. V lost 4 bases to trimming and J lost 2 bases; unmatched junction nucleotides: 5. Germline CDR1 SGHRS, CDR2 YFSETQ. The CDR3 has 14 amino acids.

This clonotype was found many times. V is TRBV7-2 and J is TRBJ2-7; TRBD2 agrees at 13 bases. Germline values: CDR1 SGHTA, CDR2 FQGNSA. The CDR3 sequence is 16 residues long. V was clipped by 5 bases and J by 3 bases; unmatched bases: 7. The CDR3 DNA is TGTGCCAGCAGCCTCGGGACTAGCGGGACTTACTACGAGCAGTACTTC. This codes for CASSLGTSGTYYEQYF.

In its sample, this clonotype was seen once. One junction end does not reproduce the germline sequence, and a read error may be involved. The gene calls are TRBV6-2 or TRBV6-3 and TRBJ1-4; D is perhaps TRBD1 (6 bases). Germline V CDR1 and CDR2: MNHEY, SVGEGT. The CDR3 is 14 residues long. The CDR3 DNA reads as TGTACCAGCAGTGCTAGCGGGGGGCGAGAAAAACTGTTTTTT. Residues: CTSSASGGREKLFF.

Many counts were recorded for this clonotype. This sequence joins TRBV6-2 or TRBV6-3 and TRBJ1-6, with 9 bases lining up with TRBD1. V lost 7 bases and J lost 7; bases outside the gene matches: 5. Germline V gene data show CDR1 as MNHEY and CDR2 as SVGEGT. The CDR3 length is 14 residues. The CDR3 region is CASNSDRGNSPLHF. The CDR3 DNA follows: TGTGCCAGCAACTCGGACAGGGGCAATTCACCCCTCCACTTT.

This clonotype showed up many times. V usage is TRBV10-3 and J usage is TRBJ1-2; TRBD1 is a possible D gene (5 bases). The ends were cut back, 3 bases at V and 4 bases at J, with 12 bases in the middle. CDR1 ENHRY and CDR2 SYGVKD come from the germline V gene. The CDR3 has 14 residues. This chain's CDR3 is CAISDPGTIYGYTF. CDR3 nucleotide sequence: TGTGCCATCAGTGATCCCGGGACTATCTATGGCTACACCTTC.